The 29 T cell receptor beta chains given below trace back to one sample, sequenced in a study of blood T cell repertoires in COVID-19. Libraries were prepared by immunoSEQ multiplex PCR; TCRdb keeps only in-frame clonotypes and omits some of them. The repertoire holds 13,000 to 15,000 clones, with roughly 80% as singletons. The sample consisted of peripheral blood. These receptors all come from a man between 35 and 55 years old with active or convalescent COVID-19.

This clone was counted between two and nine times. V and J are TRBV5-5 and TRBJ2-7, with unresolved D. This CDR3 is built from 14 residues. The V gene's germline CDR1 is SGHKS and CDR2 YYEKEE (reference sequence). V was cut by 2 bases and J by 3 bases, with 12 bases left in between. Here the CDR3 DNA reads TGTGCCAGCAGCTTACTAACTACCGGCTACGAGCAGTACTTC. The encoded protein is CASSLLTTGYEQYF.

The chain has TRBV5-1 and TRBJ1-2; the D gene is possibly TRBD1 (6 bases). The V end was cut by 2 bases, the J end by 8 bases, with 13 bases between. CDR3 length: 13 residues. The germline V gene has CDR1 SGHRS and CDR2 YFSETQ. CDR3 residues: CASSFQGLDGYTF. DNA for the CDR3: TGCGCCAGCAGCTTTCAGGGGCTGGACGGCTACACCTTC.

The V gene is TRBV4-1, the J gene TRBJ2-3, with D tentatively TRBD1 (5 bases). Trimming shortened V by 5 bases and J by 5 bases, and 11 bases separated the two germline ends. Germline CDR1 MGHRA, CDR2 YSYEKL. This CDR3 is built from 13 residues. CDR3 in DNA: TGCGCCAGCAGCATCCAGGGTGGAGATACGCAGTATTTT. It yields the protein CASSIQGGDTQYF.

The chain carries TRBV25-1 and TRBJ2-1; 7 bases line up with TRBD1. The CDR3 has 13 amino acids. Trimming removed 3 bases from V and 8 bases from J; junction bases left unmatched: 4. Germline CDR1 and CDR2: MGHDK and SYGVNS. CDR3 loop: CASSEGQLDEQFF. The DNA for the CDR3 is TGTGCCAGCAGTGAGGGACAGTTGGATGAGCAGTTCTTC. Filled out from reference TRBV25-1 and TRBJ2-1, the complete variable domain reads EADIYQTPRYLVIGTGKKITLECSQTMGHDKMYWYQQDPGMELHLIHYSYGVNSTEKGDLSSESTVSRIRTEHFPLTLESARPSHTSQYLCASSEGQLDEQFFGPGTRLTVL.

This sequence joins TRBV9 and TRBJ2-3, with D tentatively TRBD2 (6 bases). This CDR3 is 15 amino acids long. Germline V CDR1 and CDR2: SGDLS, YYNGEE. V lost 0 bases and J 2 bases, leaving 10 bases between the germline ends. CDR3 sequence (DNA): TGTGCCAGCAGCGTAGGCAGGGAGGACACAGATACGCAGTATTTT. Translated, it gives CASSVGREDTDTQYF.

The chain links TRBV7-9 to TRBJ2-1, with 8 bases lining up with TRBD1. J gave up 5 bases and V 4 bases, and 7 bases lay outside the gene matches. This CDR3 contains 15 residues. CDR1 and CDR2 from the germline V gene are SEHNR and FQNEAQ (reference sequence). The CDR3 reads CASSSLGQGHNEQFF. For the CDR3, the DNA is TGTGCCAGCAGCTCTTTAGGACAGGGCCACAATGAGCAGTTCTTC. The complete variable domain, with remaining parts taken from reference TRBV7-9 and TRBJ2-1, reads DTGVSQNPRHKITKRGQNVTFRCDPISEHNRLYWYRQTLGQGPEFLTYFQNEAQLEKSRLLSDRFSAERPKGSFSTLEIQRTEQGDSAMYLCASSSLGQGHNEQFFGPGTRLTVL.

The rearrangement joins TRBV2 to TRBJ2-1; 12 bases are shared with TRBD2. CDR3 size: 15 residues. Germline V gene sequence: CDR1 SNHLY, CDR2 FYNNEI. With 2 bases clipped from V and 4 bases from J, the junction kept 0 bases outside the gene matches. The CDR3 loop reads CASSETSGGYNEQFF. Here the CDR3 DNA reads TGTGCCAGCAGTGAAACTAGCGGGGGGTACAATGAGCAGTTCTTC.

The DNA of the CDR3 is TGTGCCAGCAGCAGATGGACTAGCGGGGGGGCGAGAGGTCGGGAGCTGTTTTTT. Protein sequence: CASSRWTSGGARGRELFF. The chain joins TRBV5-4 to TRBJ2-2, with 15 bases fitting TRBD2. CDR3 length equals 18 residues. After removal of 4 bases from V and 9 bases from J, the junction contained 13 bases not matched to a gene. CDR1 and CDR2 from the germline V gene are SGHNT and YYREEE (reference sequence).

V and J are TRBV6-5 and TRBJ1-1, with 9 nucleotides matching TRBD1. Germline lookup yields CDR1 MNHEY and CDR2 SVGAGI. The CDR3 has 13 amino acids. J lost 6 bases, V lost 6 bases, and 5 bases had no gene match. The DNA for the CDR3 is TGTGCCAGCAGCCAGGGACAGGGAGCTGAAGCTTTCTTT. Translating gives CASSQGQGAEAFF.

The table lists this clone with a few counts. The J gene is TRBJ1-4, the V gene TRBV27, with D perhaps TRBD1 (5 bases). This CDR3 has 14 amino acids. The germline CDR1 and CDR2 sequences are MNHEY and SMNVEV (reference sequence). V was pared by 6 bases and J by 5 bases, with 13 bases between. This CDR3 is CASRPGVWNEKLFF. CDR3 DNA sequence: TGTGCCAGCAGGCCGGGGGTTTGGAATGAAAAACTGTTTTTT.

The chain employs TRBV20-1 and TRBJ1-1, with a possible D match to TRBD1 (6 bases). V was trimmed by 3 bases and J by 5 bases, leaving 13 bases between them. Germline V CDR1 and CDR2: DFQATT, SNEGSKA (reference sequence). The CDR3 extends over 13 amino acids. The CDR3 sequence is CSASETGWTEAFF. As DNA, the CDR3 is TGCAGTGCTAGTGAAACAGGGTGGACTGAAGCTTTCTTT.

The rearrangement joins TRBV6-5 to TRBJ1-1; the match to TRBD1 covers 7 bases. The V and J ends lost 4 bases and 0 bases, in that order; junction bases with no gene match: 8. The germline gives CDR1 MNHEY, CDR2 SVGAGI. This CDR3 has 16 residues. This CDR3 is CASSSRRDSVNTEAFF. The CDR3 DNA reads as TGTGCCAGCAGTTCCAGACGGGACAGTGTGAACACTGAAGCTTTCTTT.

CDR3 protein: CASRFTTGQGLEKLFF. CDR3 in DNA: TGTGCCAGCAGATTCACAACGGGACAGGGCCTTGAAAAACTGTTTTTT. The chain couples TRBV28 to TRBJ1-4; 9 bases map to TRBD1. The CDR3 is 16 residues long. The germline V gene has CDR1 MDHEN and CDR2 SYDVKM. V lost 6 bases to trimming and J lost 7 bases; unmatched junction nucleotides: 12.

The V gene is TRBV11-2, the J gene TRBJ2-5; 7 bases fit TRBD2. Germline V gene data show CDR1 as SGHAT and CDR2 as FQNNGV. The CDR3 sequence is 13 residues long. J gave up 2 bases and V 5 bases, and 2 bases lay outside the gene matches. CDR3 bases: TGTGCCAGCAGCCGCGGGGGTCAAGAGACCCAGTACTTC. Its protein is CASSRGGQETQYF.

V usage is TRBV5-4 and J usage is TRBJ2-7; 11 positions match TRBD2. Germline V lookup: CDR1 SGHNT, CDR2 YYREEE (reference sequence). This CDR3 comprises 15 residues. Trimming took 2 bases from V and 7 from J; bases not matched to a gene: 8. Here the CDR3 reads CASSFAGLAVSEQYF. CDR3 in DNA: TGTGCCAGCAGCTTTGCGGGACTAGCGGTATCAGAGCAGTACTTC.

The CDR3 DNA reads TGCGCCAGCAGCCCCACTTGGGACAGCCACTACGAGCAGTACTTC. Translated: CASSPTWDSHYEQYF. This chain links TRBV5-1 with TRBJ2-7; 7 bases line up with TRBD1. Germline V CDR1 and CDR2: SGHRS, YFSETQ. This CDR3 is built from 15 residues. With 4 bases clipped from V and 3 bases from J, the junction kept 10 bases outside the gene matches.

The rearrangement links TRBV27 to TRBJ2-1; D is undetermined. With 3 bases removed from V and 7 bases from J, the gap between germline ends came to 7 bases. There are 12 residues in the CDR3. Germline V lookup: CDR1 MNHEY, CDR2 SMNVEV (reference sequence). The CDR3 loop reads CASSFSTNEQFF. As DNA, the CDR3 is TGTGCCAGCAGTTTCAGTACAAATGAGCAGTTCTTC.

The chain joins TRBV2 to TRBJ1-6; 7 nucleotides agree with TRBD1. The V and J ends lost 7 bases and 9 bases, in that order; junction bases with no gene match: 6. CDR1 and CDR2 (germline): SNHLY, FYNNEI. This CDR3 has 13 residues. The CDR3 DNA is TGTGCCAGCATGGGACAGAAGGGTTCACCCCTCCACTTT. Its protein product is CASMGQKGSPLHF.

The chain recombines TRBV2 with TRBJ1-4; TRBD1 is a possible D gene (6 bases). Germline V CDR1 and CDR2: SNHLY, FYNNEI. The V end was cut by 3 bases, the J end by 10 bases, with 9 bases between. The CDR3 spans 12 residues. DNA of the CDR3: TGTGCCAGCAGTGACACAGGGCGAAAACTGTTTTTT. Its translation is CASSDTGRKLFF. Full variable domain (missing parts from reference TRBV2 and TRBJ1-4): EPEVTQTPSHQVTQMGQEVILRCVPISNHLYFYWYRQILGQKVEFLVSFYNNEISEKSEIFDDQFSVERPDGSNFTLKIRSTKLEDSAMYFCASSDTGRKLFFGSGTQLSVL.

The V gene is TRBV28, the J gene TRBJ1-1; D gene uncertain. Germline V gene data show CDR1 as MDHEN and CDR2 as SYDVKM. The CDR3 is 14 residues long. Trimming took 3 bases from V and 3 from J, leaving 11 bases between them. The CDR3 DNA follows: TGTGCCAGCAGTTTCATAAGTCAGGACACTGAAGCTTTCTTT. Amino acid sequence: CASSFISQDTEAFF.

Regarding this clone: This same CDR3 is encoded by further DNA sequences in the sample. The chain has TRBV5-5 and TRBJ1-1; 7 bases are shared with TRBD1. The CDR3 loop spans 14 amino acids. The V gene's germline CDR1 is SGHKS and CDR2 YYEKEE (reference sequence). The J segment lost 5 bases and the V segment lost 0 bases, leaving 4 bases of the junction unmatched. DNA for the CDR3: TGTGCCAGCAGCTTGGAAGGGGGCGGTACTGAAGCTTTCTTT. Translated, it gives CASSLEGGGTEAFF.

V and J are TRBV6-5 and TRBJ1-1, with 11 bases that match TRBD1. V shed 6 bases and J 9 bases; nucleotides not matched to a gene: 6. CDR1 is MNHEY, CDR2 SVGAGI, per germline. The CDR3 is made up of 13 amino acids. The CDR3 loop is CASRDRGRSQAFF. The CDR3 nucleotides are TGTGCCAGCAGGGACAGGGGGCGTTCTCAAGCTTTCTTT.

This chain links TRBV3-1 (or the pseudogene TRBV3-2) with TRBJ2-1, with 12 nucleotides matching TRBD2. CDR1 LGHDT and CDR2 YNNKEL come from the germline V gene (reference sequence). The CDR3 runs to 14 residues. With 4 bases clipped from V and 7 bases from J, the junction kept 2 bases outside the gene matches. The chain's CDR3 is CASSPSGGVNEQFF. The CDR3 nucleotides read TGTGCCAGCAGCCCTAGCGGGGGGGTAAATGAGCAGTTCTTC.

The V call is TRBV2, the J call TRBJ1-1, with 7 bases fitting TRBD1. Trimming at V came to 7 bases and at J to 1 base, leaving 9 bases not matched to a gene. The V gene's germline CDR1 is SNHLY and CDR2 FYNNEI. This CDR3 has 15 residues. The CDR3 reads CASKVSGTANTEAFF. CDR3 coding DNA: TGTGCCAGCAAGGTGTCAGGGACAGCGAACACTGAAGCTTTCTTT.

The V call is TRBV5-1, the J call TRBJ1-4; 7 nucleotides line up with TRBD1. The CDR3 is 15 amino acids. CDR1 is SGHRS, CDR2 YFSETQ, per germline. With V trimmed by 5 bases and J by 7 bases, 11 bases remained unmatched. The CDR3 DNA reads as TGCGCCAGCAGTGACGCCGGGACAGCGGGTGAAAAACTGTTTTTT. Amino acid sequence: CASSDAGTAGEKLFF.

This clone was seen a few times. The chain couples TRBV5-1 to TRBJ1-4; a weak D match, TRBD1 (5 bases). This CDR3 is 15 amino acids long. Trimming took off 0 bases at V and 4 bases at J, with 10 bases between the two ends. Germline V CDR1 and CDR2: SGHRS, YFSETQ. CDR3 bases: TGCGCCAGCAGCTTGGATCACAGGATTAATGAAAAACTGTTTTTT. It is translated as CASSLDHRINEKLFF.

The chain is built from TRBV19 and TRBJ1-5, with a tentative D call TRBD1 (6 bases). Trimming took 5 bases from V and 2 from J, leaving 10 bases between them. The V gene's germline CDR1 is LNHDA and CDR2 SQIVND (reference sequence). The CDR3 totals 14 residues. For the CDR3, the DNA is TGTGCCAGTAGTCAGGGGTACGGCAATCAGCCCCAGCATTTT. This translates into CASSQGYGNQPQHF.

J is TRBJ2-7 and V is TRBV23-1; TRBD2 might be the D (6 bases). TRBV23-1 is sorted into the ORF group, with uncertain function. The CDR3 sequence is 17 residues long. V lost 1 base to trimming and J lost 3 bases, with 19 bases between them. CDR3 nucleotide sequence: TGCGCCAGCAGTCAATTAATGCGGGGCCCAAGAATCTACGAGCAGTACTTC. Its protein is CASSQLMRGPRIYEQYF.

The chain joins TRBV12-5 to TRBJ1-3; D gene unclear. This CDR3 is built from 13 residues. The V gene's germline CDR1 is LGHNT and CDR2 FRNRAP. Between the trimmed V and J ends, which lost 5 bases and 7 bases, there was a span of 12 bases. CDR3 amino acids: CASGAYPGNTIYF. The CDR3 bases are TGTGCTAGTGGTGCCTACCCGGGGAACACCATATATTTT.